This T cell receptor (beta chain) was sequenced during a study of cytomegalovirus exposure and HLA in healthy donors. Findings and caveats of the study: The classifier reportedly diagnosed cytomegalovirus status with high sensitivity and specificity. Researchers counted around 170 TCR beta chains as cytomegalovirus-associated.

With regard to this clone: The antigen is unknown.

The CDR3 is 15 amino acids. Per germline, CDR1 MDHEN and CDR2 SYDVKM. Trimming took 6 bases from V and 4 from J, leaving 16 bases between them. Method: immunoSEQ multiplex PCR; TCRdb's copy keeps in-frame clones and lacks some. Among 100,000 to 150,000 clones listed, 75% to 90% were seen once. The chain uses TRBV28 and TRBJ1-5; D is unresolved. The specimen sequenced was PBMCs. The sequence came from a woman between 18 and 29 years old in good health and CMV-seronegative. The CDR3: CASSLFRFNNQPQHF. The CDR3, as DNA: TGTGCCAGCAGCCTATTCCGTTTTAATAATCAGCCCCAGCATTTT. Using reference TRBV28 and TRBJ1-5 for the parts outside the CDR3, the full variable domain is DVKVTQSSRYLVKRTGEKVFLECVQDMDHENMFWYRQDPGLGLRLIYFSYDVKMKEKGDIPEGYSVSREKKERFSLILESASTNQTSMYLCASSLFRFNNQPQHFGDGTRLSIL.